The present TCR beta chain was sequenced within a study of T cell repertoires in cytomegalovirus infection. About the study: It was the public TCR beta signatures that indicated both CMV infection and matching HLA type. General study results and limits: The cumulative frequency of public TCR beta families identified carriers of CMV plus the relevant HLA. Ex vivo responses were dominated by HLA-C-restricted CMV-specific TCR beta clonotypes.

About this clonotype itself: Its antigen is currently unknown. An end of the junction does not agree with germline; a read error may underlie this.

Via MiXCR, TCRdb re-called the reads, giving one row per CDR3 protein. The table records roughly 240,000 distinct CDR3 sequences, around 6.2% of them present only once. CDR1 and CDR2 from the germline V gene are SGHTA and FQGNSA. This CDR3 has 15 amino acids. Sample: PBMCs. The chain is built from TRBV7-2 and TRBJ1-6; D is undetermined. The clonotype originates from a human donor in good health (CMV status not recorded). Some clones in this sample may be carry-over from other donors' samples. CDR3 protein: CASGLVVWENSPLHF. The CDR3 DNA follows: TGTGCCAGCGGCTTAGTTGTCTGGGAAAATTCACCCCTCCACTTT. Variable domain in full (rest from reference TRBV7-2 and TRBJ1-6): GAGVSQSPSNKVTEKGKDVELRCDPISGHTALYWYRQSLGQGLEFLIYFQGNSAPDKSGLPSDRFSAERTGGSVSTLTIQRTQQEDSAVYLCASGLVVWENSPLHFGNGTRLTVT.